This T cell receptor beta chain emerged from a study of cytomegalovirus exposure and HLA in healthy donors. Study background: Earlier findings included 117 million unique TCR beta sequences obtained from 150 million to 200 million T cells. Study results and limitations: TCR beta V- and J-gene trimming, according to a later analysis, was linked to a missense DCLRE1C variant. Researchers reported that three CMV-associated chains were confirmed in vitro as CMV antigen-specific.

The CDR3 loop spans 13 amino acids. Germline values: CDR1 SGHRS, CDR2 YFSETQ. Trimming took 0 bases from V and 8 from J; bases not matched to a gene: 4. In this sample, this clone turned up a few times. Antigen unknown. The sample carries other DNA sequences with the same CDR3. It was with 60 Vbeta and 13 Jbeta primers that the PCR ran. As processed by the authors: An analysis performed later counted about 80 million unique TCR beta chains (approximately 11 million of them shared). Sequenced by immunoSEQ multiplex PCR; TCRdb stores in-frame clones only, minus some. V and J calls and clone size follow that table, whereas D and trimming were derived from the DNA. The table lists about 97,000 clones, around three quarters of them singletons.

The rearrangement joins TRBV5-1 to TRBJ1-2, with TRBD1 matching 7 bases. The sequencing sample was made of PBMCs. The receptor comes from a male donor in good health and CMV-seropositive. CDR3 loop: CASSLEQGIGYTF. The CDR3 DNA follows: TGCGCCAGCAGCTTGGAACAGGGGATAGGCTACACCTTC.